This TCR beta chain was sequenced during a study of shared clonotypes between healthy human individuals. Assay runs were performed at deep level. Repertoires were generated with immunoSEQ multiplex PCR, while TCRdb's copy carries only in-frame clones and drops some. The sample holds about 2.1 million clones; just under 95% are singletons and the top ten take 1.5% to 2%. A word on this clone: Its cognate antigen is unknown.

Whole-study results and caveats: Naive subsets generally exceeded memory subsets in estimated richness.

Naivety among CD8 cells was defined by CD45RO negativity and positive CCR7 selection, thereby excluding terminally differentiated effector memory CD45RA+ cells. V lost 5 bases, J lost 6 bases, and 8 bases lay in between. CDR1 SEHNR and CDR2 FQNEAQ come from the germline V gene (reference sequence). The CDR3 has 12 residues. Sequenced input: naive CD8+ T cells from PBMCs. The chain is built from TRBV7-9 and TRBJ2-4; weak D call: TRBD1 (5 bases). The receptor's source is a young man in good health. Some clones in this sample may be carry-over from other donors' samples. The CDR3 region is CASSQGLNIQYF. For the CDR3, the DNA is TGTGCCAGCAGCCAGGGTCTAAACATTCAGTACTTC.